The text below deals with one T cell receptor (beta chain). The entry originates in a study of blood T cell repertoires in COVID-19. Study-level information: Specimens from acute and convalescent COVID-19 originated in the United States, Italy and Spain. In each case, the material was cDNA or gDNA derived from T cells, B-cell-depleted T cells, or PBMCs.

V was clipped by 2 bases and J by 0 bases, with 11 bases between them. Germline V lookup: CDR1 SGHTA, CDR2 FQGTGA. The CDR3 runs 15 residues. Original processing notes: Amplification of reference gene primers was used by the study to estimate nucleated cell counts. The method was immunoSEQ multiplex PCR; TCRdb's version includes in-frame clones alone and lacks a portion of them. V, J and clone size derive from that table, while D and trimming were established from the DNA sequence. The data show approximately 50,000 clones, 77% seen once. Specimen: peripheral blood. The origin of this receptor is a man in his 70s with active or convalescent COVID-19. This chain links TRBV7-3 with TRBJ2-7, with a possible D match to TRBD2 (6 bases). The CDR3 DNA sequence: TGTGCCAGCAGCTTAGGGGCGGGAACCTCCTACGAGCAGTACTTC. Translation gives CASSLGAGTSYEQYF.